Below, 32 T cell receptor beta chains from the same sample are listed, as sequenced in a study of T cells in Graves' hyperthyroidism and ophthalmopathy. TCR beta CDR3 regions were amplified from RNA transcripts. The TCR CDR3 was amplified in a first-round RT-PCR using the HTBI primer set. TCRdb re-called the multiplex PCR reads through MiXCR, storing one row per CDR3 protein. The data hold approximately 700,000 distinct CDR3 sequences, with less than 20% observed a single time. Material for sequencing was blood. The receptors originated from a man between 18 and 35 years old with Graves' hyperthyroidism.

This clonotype was picked up many times. This sequence joins TRBV7-9 and TRBJ2-7; a weak D match, TRBD2 (7 bases). The V gene's germline CDR1 is SEHNR and CDR2 FQNEAQ (reference sequence). The CDR3 is 11 residues long. V was pared by 11 bases and J by 4 bases, with 12 bases between. The CDR3 DNA reads as TGTGCCCTTAAGGGGGGGTACGAGCAGTACTTC. Its translation is CALKGGYEQYF. The full variable domain, rest sourced from reference TRBV7-9 and TRBJ2-7, is DTGVSQNPRHKITKRGQNVTFRCDPISEHNRLYWYRQTLGQGPEFLTYFQNEAQLEKSRLLSDRFSAERPKGSFSTLEIQRTEQGDSAMYLCALKGGYEQYFGPGTRLTVT.

The chain carries TRBV29-1 and TRBJ1-1; TRBD1 is a possible D gene (5 bases). CDR3 length: 13 residues. The germline CDR1 and CDR2 sequences are SQVTM and ANQGSEA. The ends were cut back, 6 bases at V and 4 bases at J, with 15 bases in the middle. The CDR3 region has the DNA TGCAGCGTCAAACCGGGGGTGGGCACTGAAGCTTTCTTT. Translating gives CSVKPGVGTEAFF.

Note on this clonotype: Since a much larger clone is just one base distant, this may be a read error. The chain has TRBV12-3 or TRBV12-4 and TRBJ2-2, with 9 bases lining up with TRBD2. V was pared by 10 bases and J by 8 bases, with 14 bases of the junction left unmatched. CDR3 size: 15 residues. The chain's CDR3 is CAIEDGLATSGELFF. In DNA form, the CDR3 reads TGTGCCATTGAGGATGGACTAGCGACGAGTGGGGAGCTGTTTTTT.

The chain recombines TRBV5-4 with TRBJ2-3; 7 bases match TRBD1. With 3 bases clipped from V and 2 bases from J, the junction kept 6 bases outside the gene matches. The CDR3 sequence is 15 residues long. CDR1 is SGHNT, CDR2 YYREEE, per germline (reference sequence). The CDR3: CASSSLDRITDTQYF. The CDR3, as DNA: TGTGCCAGCAGCTCTCTGGACAGGATCACAGATACGCAGTATTTT.

Comment on this clonotype: With a much larger clone just one base away, this may be a read error. V gene TRBV5-1 combines with J gene TRBJ2-3; D remains ambiguous. Trimming cost V 7 bases and J 0 bases, with 15 bases left between them. Looked up from germline, CDR1 is SGHRS and CDR2 is YFSETQ. The CDR3 spans 15 residues. CDR3 residues: CASGRAGSSTDTQYF. In nucleotides, the CDR3 is TGCGCCAGCGGTCGCGCAGGTTCTAGCACAGATACGCAGTATTTT.

Ten or more counts support this clonotype. V usage is TRBV13 and J usage is TRBJ2-5, with 11 bases lining up with TRBD2. The CDR3 covers 14 residues. Germline V gene lookup returns CDR1 PRHDT and CDR2 FYEKMQ (reference sequence). The V gene end was trimmed by 10 bases and the J gene end by 3 bases; junction bases not matched to a gene: 7. DNA of the CDR3: TGTGCCACCCAAACTAGCGGGAGTAAAGAGACCCAGTACTTC. It specifies CATQTSGSKETQYF.

This clonotype was detected a few times. The chain links TRBV5-6 to TRBJ1-5; D may be TRBD1 (5 bases). The germline V gene encodes CDR1 SGHDT and CDR2 YYEEEE. The CDR3 extends over 15 amino acids. V dropped 0 bases and J dropped 7 bases, with 14 bases sitting between them. The chain's CDR3 is CASSLAGRANQPQHF. The CDR3 nucleotides are TGTGCCAGCAGCTTGGCCGGCAGGGCAAACCAGCCCCAGCATTTT.

The V and J genes are TRBV19 and TRBJ2-3, with 14 positions matching TRBD2. The CDR3 covers 16 residues. Germline CDR1 and CDR2: LNHDA and SQIVND (reference sequence). V shed 5 bases, J shed 4 bases, and the junction held 5 bases outside the gene matches. CDR3 DNA: TGTGCCAGTAGTCTCGGGACTAGCGGGAGTCCAGATACGCAGTATTTT. Translated: CASSLGTSGSPDTQYF.

V is TRBV4-1 and J is TRBJ2-7, with D uncertain. V was pared by 4 bases and J by 1 base, with 17 bases between. The CDR3 consists of 16 residues. CDR1 and CDR2 from the germline V gene are MGHRA and YSYEKL. The CDR3 loop is CASSLLAHDGSYEQYF. CDR3 in DNA: TGCGCCAGCAGCCTACTGGCCCACGACGGATCCTACGAGCAGTACTTC.

The sample holds many counts of this clonotype. The chain employs TRBV7-2 and TRBJ2-1; 8 bases are a match to TRBD2. Germline V gene lookup returns CDR1 SGHTA and CDR2 FQGNSA. With 3 bases clipped from V and 5 bases from J, the junction kept 6 bases outside the gene matches. The CDR3 is made up of 15 amino acids. The CDR3 DNA sequence: TGTGCCAGCAGCTTTCGGGAGGGGTCCCACAATGAGCAGTTCTTC. It specifies CASSFREGSHNEQFF.

The chain has TRBV19 and TRBJ2-7; D is perhaps TRBD1 (5 bases). The CDR3 covers 14 residues. Germline V gene lookup returns CDR1 LNHDA and CDR2 SQIVND (reference sequence). The V end lost 3 bases, the J end lost 2 bases, and 11 bases lay between the germline ends. The CDR3 DNA reads TGTGCCAGTAGTATTTCAGGGCTAACCTACGAGCAGTACTTC. Its translation: CASSISGLTYEQYF. The full variable domain, in which reference TRBV19 and TRBJ2-7 provide the parts outside the CDR3, is DGGITQSPKYLFRKEGQNVTLSCEQNLNHDAMYWYRQDPGQGLRLIYYSQIVNDFQKGDIAEGYSVSREKKESFPLTVTSAQKNPTAFYLCASSISGLTYEQYFGPGTRLTVT.

In its sample, this clonotype was seen many times. The rearrangement joins TRBV10-2 to TRBJ2-7; D is uncertain. V was clipped by 1 base and J by 2 bases, with 6 bases between them. This CDR3 has 13 amino acids. Per the germline V gene, CDR1 is WSHSY and CDR2 is SAAADI. CDR3 loop: CASSEFTPYEQYF. In nucleotides, the CDR3 is TGCGCCAGCAGTGAGTTCACACCCTACGAGCAGTACTTC.

This clonotype appeared a few times. V is TRBV4-2 and J is TRBJ2-5; no definite D call. From germline, CDR1 is LGHNA and CDR2 YNFKEQ. This CDR3 is 16 amino acids long. Trimming took 0 bases from V and 1 from J, leaving 12 bases between them. This CDR3 reads CASSQERGGSQETQYF. The DNA for the CDR3 is TGTGCCAGCAGCCAAGAACGAGGCGGATCCCAAGAGACCCAGTACTTC.

This clonotype was seen repeatedly, ten times or more. The chain couples TRBV7-9 to TRBJ2-3, with D possibly being TRBD1 (6 bases). Germline V CDR1 and CDR2: SEHNR, FQNEAQ (reference sequence). This CDR3 is 15 amino acids long. Trimming stripped 1 base from V and 7 bases from J, with 15 bases between. The CDR3 DNA reads TGTGCCAGCAGCTTAGAGGGGGTTCACCCCTATACGCAGTATTTT. Translating gives CASSLEGVHPYTQYF.

This clonotype was counted a single time. The chain combines TRBV25-1 with TRBJ2-3; the match to TRBD2 covers 9 bases. The CDR3 is 16 amino acids. After removal of 5 bases from V and 1 base from J, the junction contained 7 bases not matched to a gene. Per germline, CDR1 MGHDK and CDR2 SYGVNS. The CDR3 DNA follows: TGTGCCAGCAGTCTGGTGCGGGGGGGAGGCACAGATACGCAGTATTTT. Amino acids: CASSLVRGGGTDTQYF.

This clonotype was seen repeatedly, ten times or more. This CDR3 is CASSLSRGGEETQYF. The CDR3 DNA reads as TGTGCCAGCAGCCTCTCTCGGGGAGGGGAAGAGACCCAGTACTTC. V is TRBV2 and J is TRBJ2-5, with TRBD2 identical over 7 bases. V lost 6 bases, J lost 3 bases, and 10 bases stayed unmatched. The CDR3 loop spans 15 amino acids. The V gene's germline CDR1 is SNHLY and CDR2 FYNNEI.

This clonotype was seen a few times. V usage is TRBV28 and J usage is TRBJ1-5; no definite D call. The germline V and J ends were trimmed by 3 bases and 5 bases, with 8 bases remaining between them. The CDR3 extends over 13 amino acids. Germline V lookup: CDR1 MDHEN, CDR2 SYDVKM. Here the CDR3 reads CASSFEWDQPQHF. The CDR3, as DNA: TGTGCCAGCAGTTTCGAGTGGGATCAGCCCCAGCATTTT.

This clonotype has only a few counts. The chain couples TRBV29-1 to TRBJ1-2, with D possibly being TRBD1 (5 bases). V lost 6 bases to trimming and J lost 7 bases, with 15 bases between them. Germline CDR1 SQVTM, CDR2 ANQGSEA. The CDR3 spans 12 residues. CDR3: CSVRALHGGYTF. The CDR3 bases are TGCAGCGTCAGGGCCCTCCACGGTGGCTACACCTTC. The full variable domain, in which reference TRBV29-1 and TRBJ1-2 provide the parts outside the CDR3, is SAVISQKPSRDICQRGTSLTIQCQVDSQVTMMFWYRQQPGQSLTLIATANQGSEATYESGFVIDKFPISRPNLTFSTLTVSNMSPEDSSIYLCSVRALHGGYTFGSGTRLTVV.

As for this clonotype: A much bigger clone sits one base away, suggesting this may be a read error. The chain recombines TRBV28 with TRBJ2-5; D is possibly TRBD2 (6 bases). Trimming cost V 6 bases and J 3 bases, with 14 bases left between them. This CDR3 contains 14 residues. Germline V gives CDR1 MDHEN, CDR2 SYDVKM. The CDR3 region is CASRHLEGKETQYF. The CDR3 region has the DNA TGTGCCAGCAGGCACTTGGAGGGCAAAGAGACCCAGTACTTC.

This clonotype was recorded only once. This chain links TRBV19 with TRBJ2-1, with D possibly being TRBD2 (6 bases). With 10 bases removed from V and 3 bases from J, the gap between germline ends came to 13 bases. This CDR3 region has 13 residues. CDR1 is LNHDA and CDR2 is SQIVND in the germline V gene (reference sequence). The CDR3 sequence is CATYSGVYNEQFF. For the CDR3, the DNA is TGTGCCACTTACTCGGGGGTCTACAATGAGCAGTTCTTC.

This clonotype came up many times. CDR3: CASSLIPGQASYEQYF. As DNA, the CDR3 is TGTGCCAGCAGCTTAATTCCGGGACAGGCTTCCTACGAGCAGTACTTC. The chain uses TRBV7-2 and TRBJ2-7, with 8 bases matching TRBD1. Germline lookup yields CDR1 SGHTA and CDR2 FQGNSA. This CDR3 is built from 16 residues. V was clipped by 2 bases and J by 1 base; unmatched bases: 7.

This clonotype showed up just once. This may arise from a read error, as a much more abundant clone is one base away. The V and J genes are TRBV3-1 and TRBJ2-5, with a possible D match to TRBD2 (6 bases). CDR3 size: 15 residues. Germline V CDR1 and CDR2: LGHDT, YNNKEL (reference sequence). With 0 bases removed from V and 2 bases from J, the gap between germline ends came to 10 bases. The CDR3 DNA reads as TGTGCCAGCAGCCAAGAATACCGGGGGCAAGAGACCCAGTACTTC. Its translation is CASSQEYRGQETQYF.

The sample holds a few counts of this clonotype. The rearrangement joins TRBV7-9 to TRBJ2-3; 10 bases fit TRBD2. This CDR3 is built from 16 residues. V gave up 2 bases and J gave up 3 bases; unmatched junction bases: 5. CDR1 SEHNR and CDR2 FQNEAQ come from the germline V gene (reference sequence). CDR3 nucleotides: TGTGCCAGCAGCTTACCATATAGCGGGAGGACAGATACGCAGTATTTT. This gives the protein CASSLPYSGRTDTQYF.

This chain links TRBV28 with TRBJ2-3, with 10 bases fitting TRBD2. CDR3 size: 16 residues. With 3 bases clipped from V and 3 bases from J, the junction kept 6 bases outside the gene matches. Germline CDR1 MDHEN, CDR2 SYDVKM. CDR3 DNA sequence: TGTGCCAGCAGTTTCCTAGCGGGAGCACGGACAGATACGCAGTATTTT. Amino acid sequence: CASSFLAGARTDTQYF.

The rearrangement uses TRBV14 and TRBJ1-2, with unresolved D. V dropped 1 base and J dropped 4 bases, with 7 bases sitting between them. CDR1 and CDR2 from the germline V gene are SGHDN and FVKESK. The length of the CDR3 is 13 residues. The DNA of the CDR3 is TGTGCCAGCAGCCAAGTCGGCCTCTATGGCTACACCTTC. It codes for CASSQVGLYGYTF.

This clonotype has at least ten counts. The CDR3 sequence: CASRSSRNTIYF. CDR3 nucleotides: TGTGCCAGCAGGAGTTCTCGAAACACCATATATTTT. The genes are TRBV28 and TRBJ1-3; no firm D call. CDR1 and CDR2 (germline): MDHEN, SYDVKM. The CDR3 contains 12 residues. V lost 6 bases, J lost 5 bases, and 8 bases lay in between.

This chain uses TRBV19 with TRBJ1-2; 7 bases fit TRBD1. This CDR3 region has 14 residues. CDR1 and CDR2 (germline): LNHDA, SQIVND (reference sequence). The ends lost 5 bases at V and 8 bases at J; junction bases unmatched: 11. CDR3 region: CASSPGQALVGYTF. The CDR3 DNA is TGTGCCAGTAGTCCCGGACAGGCGCTCGTAGGCTACACCTTC.

This clonotype has a count of ten or more. CDR3 sequence reads: CASSLVSGEETQYF. The CDR3 DNA reads as TGTGCCAGCAGCTTAGTCTCGGGGGAAGAGACCCAGTACTTC. The chain employs TRBV11-2 and TRBJ2-5, with D possibly being TRBD2 (6 bases). The CDR3 runs to 14 residues. V dropped 1 base and J dropped 3 bases, with 9 bases sitting between them. CDR1 and CDR2 from the germline V gene are SGHAT and FQNNGV.

This clonotype was detected only a few times. This chain connects TRBV6-1 to TRBJ2-7; 8 bases match TRBD1. CDR1 MNHNS and CDR2 SASEGT come from the germline V gene. The CDR3 sequence is 13 residues long. V was clipped by 6 bases and J by 5 bases; unmatched bases: 6. The CDR3 nucleotides read TGTGCCAGCAGAGGACAGGGAACGGACGAGCAGTACTTC. As protein: CASRGQGTDEQYF.

In its sample, this clonotype was seen a few times. This chain links TRBV14 with TRBJ2-7, with 9 bases fitting TRBD1. The CDR3 spans 14 residues. V dropped 7 bases and J dropped 2; count of bases not matched to a gene: 6. Per germline, CDR1 SGHDN and CDR2 FVKESK. The CDR3 DNA sequence: TGTGCCAGCAACGCCGGGACAGGGCCCTACGAGCAGTACTTC. It translates to CASNAGTGPYEQYF.

This clonotype came up a few times. The rearrangement joins TRBV6-1 to TRBJ2-1; 7 bases are a match to TRBD1. The V and J ends lost 5 bases and 6 bases, in that order; junction bases with no gene match: 10. The CDR3 totals 15 residues. Germline V gene sequence: CDR1 MNHNS, CDR2 SASEGT. The CDR3 reads CASSSGTARANEQFF. In nucleotides, the CDR3 is TGTGCCAGCAGTTCCGGGACAGCCAGAGCCAATGAGCAGTTCTTC.

At least ten counts were recorded for this clonotype. V is TRBV29-1 and J is TRBJ2-1, with D hard to call. The V and J ends lost 3 bases and 5 bases respectively, with 8 bases between them. The CDR3 is made up of 12 amino acids. Per germline, CDR1 SQVTM and CDR2 ANQGSEA. CDR3 nucleotides: TGCAGCGTTGACCCGGCTCACAATGAGCAGTTCTTC. This translates into CSVDPAHNEQFF.